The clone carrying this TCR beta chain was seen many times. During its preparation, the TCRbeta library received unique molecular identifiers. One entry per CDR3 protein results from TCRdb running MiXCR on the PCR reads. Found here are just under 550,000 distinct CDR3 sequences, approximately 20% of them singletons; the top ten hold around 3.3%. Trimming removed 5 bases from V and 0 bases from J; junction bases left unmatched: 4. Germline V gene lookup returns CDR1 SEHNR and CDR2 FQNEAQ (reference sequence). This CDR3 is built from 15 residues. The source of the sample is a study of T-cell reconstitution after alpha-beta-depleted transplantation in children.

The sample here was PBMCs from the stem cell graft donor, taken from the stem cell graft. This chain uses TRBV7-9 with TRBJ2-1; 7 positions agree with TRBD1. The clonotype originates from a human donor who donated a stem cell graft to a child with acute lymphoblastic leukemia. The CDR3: CASSPQGSSYNEQFF. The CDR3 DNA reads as TGTGCCAGCAGCCCACAGGGGAGCTCCTACAATGAGCAGTTCTTC.